Below are 25 T cell receptor beta chains sequenced from a single sample in a study of identical twins. TCRdb recomputed calls from the 5' RACE reads with MiXCR, one row per CDR3 protein. This sample has around 1.7 million distinct CDR3 sequences, with 25% to 35% found just once. Source material: cord blood. The receptors derive from a newborn girl in good health.

For the CDR3, the DNA is TGTGCCAGTGGGGAGACAGGGAGGGGGACTGAAGCTTTCTTT. Residues: CASGETGRGTEAFF. This sequence joins TRBV2 and TRBJ1-1; 7 positions agree with TRBD1. Germline-derived CDR1 and CDR2 are SNHLY and FYNNEI. Losses at the gene ends were 9 bases for V and 5 bases for J; bases not matched to a gene: 12. The CDR3 has 14 residues.

In its sample, this clonotype was seen a few times. This rearrangement joins TRBV6-1 to TRBJ2-3, with 7 nucleotides matching TRBD1. The CDR3 runs 13 residues. The ends lost 6 bases at V and 6 bases at J; junction bases unmatched: 6. Germline V gives CDR1 MNHNS, CDR2 SASEGT. CDR3 region: CASRNSDRDTQYF. For the CDR3, the DNA is TGTGCCAGCAGAAACTCGGACAGGGATACGCAGTATTTT.

In its sample, this clonotype was seen a few times. The J gene is TRBJ2-5, the V gene TRBV20-1; TRBD2 agrees at 10 bases. The assigned J gene may be wrong: the sequence end matches TRBJ2-7 better. Germline CDR1 is DFQATT and CDR2 is SNEGSKA (reference sequence). The CDR3 extends over 14 amino acids. The CDR3 reads CSATHLLAGIEQYF. The CDR3 region has the DNA TGCAGTGCTACCCACTTACTAGCGGGAATCGAGCAGTACTTC.

The chain couples TRBV20-1 to TRBJ2-7; D is possibly TRBD1 (6 bases). Germline V gives CDR1 DFQATT, CDR2 SNEGSKA (reference sequence). The V end was cut by 2 bases, the J end by 7 bases, with 15 bases between. This CDR3 has 13 residues. As DNA, the CDR3 is TGCAGTGCTAGATACCGGACAGAGTGGGAGCAGTACTTC. This translates into CSARYRTEWEQYF.

The V and J genes are TRBV20-1 and TRBJ1-2; tentatively, D is TRBD1 (6 bases). Trimming shortened V by 4 bases and J by 7 bases, and 10 bases separated the two germline ends. The germline V gene encodes CDR1 DFQATT and CDR2 SNEGSKA (reference sequence). This CDR3 has 11 amino acids. CDR3 protein: CSANREGGYTF. CDR3 DNA: TGCAGTGCTAACAGGGAGGGTGGCTACACCTTC.

The chain carries TRBV27 and TRBJ2-1; the match to TRBD2 covers 12 bases. J was trimmed by 1 base and V by 5 bases; bases with no gene match: 6. The germline V gene has CDR1 MNHEY and CDR2 SMNVEV (reference sequence). The CDR3 has 17 amino acids. The chain's CDR3 is CASSDLLAGGSYNEQFF. CDR3 DNA sequence: TGTGCCAGCAGTGACCTCCTAGCGGGAGGGTCCTACAATGAGCAGTTCTTC.

This clonotype has only a few counts. CDR3: CASSDGLAGVPNAGELFF. Here the CDR3 DNA reads TGTGCCAGCAGTGATGGACTAGCGGGGGTCCCCAATGCCGGGGAGCTGTTTTTT. This rearrangement joins TRBV25-1 to TRBJ2-2, with 13 bases identical to TRBD2. V lost 3 bases to trimming and J lost 6 bases; unmatched junction nucleotides: 10. CDR3 length: 18 amino acids. The V gene's germline CDR1 is MGHDK and CDR2 SYGVNS.

This clonotype was counted a few times. CDR3: CASSPQGIYNSPLHF. CDR3 bases: TGTGCCAGCAGCCCCCAGGGAATCTATAATTCACCCCTCCACTTT. The gene calls are TRBV7-2 and TRBJ1-6; D is perhaps TRBD1 (5 bases). Trimming shortened V by 5 bases and J by 3 bases, and 11 bases separated the two germline ends. CDR1 is SGHTA, CDR2 FQGNSA, per germline. The CDR3 covers 15 residues.

This chain uses TRBV28 with TRBJ1-4; D is perhaps TRBD1 (5 bases). CDR1 MDHEN and CDR2 SYDVKM come from the germline V gene. Trimming took 2 bases from V and 8 from J, leaving 15 bases between them. CDR3 size: 15 residues. Here the CDR3 DNA reads TGTGCCAGCAGTTTACGCCGGGACGGGGGAGAAAAACTGTTTTTT. Residues: CASSLRRDGGEKLFF.

This clonotype was recorded a few times. The chain has TRBV6-6 and TRBJ1-3; 9 bases align to TRBD1. Germline CDR1 is MNHNY and CDR2 is SVGAGI (reference sequence). The V segment lost 5 bases and the J segment 1 base; nucleotides outside the gene matches: 0. The CDR3 sequence is 14 residues long. CDR3 in amino acids: CASSGQGSGNTIYF. The CDR3 DNA sequence: TGTGCCAGCAGTGGACAGGGGTCTGGAAACACCATATATTTT.

The rearrangement links TRBV28 to TRBJ2-3; the D call may be TRBD1 or TRBD2 (7 bases each). The length of the CDR3 is 16 residues. The germline V gene has CDR1 MDHEN and CDR2 SYDVKM. The V end lost 4 bases, the J end lost 4 bases, and 18 bases lay between the germline ends. CDR3 bases: TGTGCCAGCAGTTCAGCGGGACAGCGATCCCCAGATACGCAGTATTTT. This translates into CASSSAGQRSPDTQYF. Looking up the rest from reference TRBV28 and TRBJ2-3 gives the full variable domain: DVKVTQSSRYLVKRTGEKVFLECVQDMDHENMFWYRQDPGLGLRLIYFSYDVKMKEKGDIPEGYSVSREKKERFSLILESASTNQTSMYLCASSSAGQRSPDTQYFGPGTRLTVL.

This clonotype has just a few counts. The chain uses TRBV4-2 and TRBJ2-5; TRBD2 agrees at 11 bases. The germline gives CDR1 LGHNA, CDR2 YNFKEQ. Germline trimming cut 9 bases from V and 1 base from J; bases unmatched to any gene: 13. The CDR3 spans 17 residues. The CDR3 nucleotides are TGTGCCAGTAACCCGTTGGCTAGCGGGGGGCTCCAAGAGACCCAGTACTTC. Protein product: CASNPLASGGLQETQYF.

For the CDR3, the DNA is TGCAGTGCTAGATCCCGACTAGCGGGAGACAATGAGCAGTTCTTC. Translation gives CSARSRLAGDNEQFF. The chain employs TRBV20-1 and TRBJ2-1, with TRBD2 matching 12 bases. In germline, CDR1 is DFQATT, CDR2 SNEGSKA (reference sequence). J was trimmed by 5 bases and V by 2 bases; bases with no gene match: 4. CDR3 length equals 15 residues.

Points on this clonotype: With a much larger clone just one base away, this may be a read error. The chain joins TRBV10-3 to TRBJ2-3; D might be TRBD2 (6 bases). The CDR3 extends over 14 amino acids. The V gene's germline CDR1 is ENHRY and CDR2 SYGVKD. Trimming stripped 7 bases from V and 4 bases from J, with 15 bases between. Written as DNA, the CDR3 is TGTGCCATCAACCTCGCGGGGAACGCAGATACGCAGTATTTT. Translation: CAINLAGNADTQYF.

V and J are TRBV6-5 and TRBJ1-2, with D possibly matching TRBD1 (6 bases). This CDR3 is built from 14 residues. Per germline, CDR1 MNHEY and CDR2 SVGAGI. V lost 0 bases and J 5 bases, leaving 10 bases between the germline ends. The CDR3 region is CASSYSTQGYGYTF. CDR3 sequence (DNA): TGTGCCAGCAGTTACTCGACCCAGGGGTATGGCTACACCTTC.

This sequence joins TRBV19 and TRBJ2-3; weak D call: TRBD2 (5 bases). V lost 6 bases and J lost 0, with 10 bases in between. This CDR3 has 14 amino acids. Germline assignment: CDR1 LNHDA and CDR2 SQIVND (reference sequence). CDR3 coding DNA: TGTGCCAGTAGGAGAGCGGAGAGCACAGATACGCAGTATTTT. It encodes CASRRAESTDTQYF.

Many counts were recorded for this clonotype. The CDR3 region has the DNA TGCAGCGTTTCAGGTGGAGGGGGCTACGAGCAGTACTTC. Translation: CSVSGGGGYEQYF. The chain has TRBV29-1 and TRBJ2-7; either TRBD1 or TRBD2 may supply D (6 bases each). The V gene's germline CDR1 is SQVTM and CDR2 ANQGSEA. Trimming shortened V by 5 bases and J by 3 bases, and 14 bases separated the two germline ends. The CDR3 totals 13 residues.

V and J are TRBV19 and TRBJ2-7, with a possible D match to TRBD2 (5 bases). The CDR3 has 15 amino acids. Germline lookup yields CDR1 LNHDA and CDR2 SQIVND (reference sequence). V lost 3 bases, J lost 5 bases, and 17 bases lay in between. The DNA for the CDR3 is TGTGCCAGTAGTATTTCGACAAGAGGGTACCACGAGCAGTACTTC. Translated: CASSISTRGYHEQYF.

This CDR3 reads CASYGSPPRRNTEAFF. CDR3 coding DNA: TGCGCCAGCTACGGCAGTCCACCCAGGAGGAACACTGAAGCTTTCTTT. V gene TRBV5-1 combines with J gene TRBJ1-1; D remains ambiguous. There are 16 residues in the CDR3. V gave up 7 bases and J gave up 1 base, with 20 bases separating them. CDR1 is SGHRS and CDR2 is YFSETQ in the germline V gene. Filled out from reference TRBV5-1 and TRBJ1-1, the complete variable domain reads KAGVTQTPRYLIKTRGQQVTLSCSPISGHRSVSWYQQTPGQGLQFLFEYFSETQRNKGNFPGRFSGRQFSNSRSEMNVSTLELGDSALYLCASYGSPPRRNTEAFFGQGTRLTVV.

On this clonotype: Germline and junction disagree at one end, which may indicate a read error. The chain uses TRBV12-3 or TRBV12-4 and TRBJ2-7, with TRBD2 matching over 12 bases. The CDR3 spans 14 residues. In DNA form, the CDR3 reads TGTACCAGCAGGCCCGGACTAGCGGGGACCGAGCAGTACTTC. Amino acids: CTSRPGLAGTEQYF.

The table lists this clonotype with many counts. CDR3 in DNA: TGTGCCAGCAGCTTTTCTAGCGGAGACACAGATACGCAGTATTTT. Translating it yields CASSFSSGDTDTQYF. The chain has TRBV12-3 or TRBV12-4 and TRBJ2-3, with TRBD2 identical over 7 bases. Trimming at V came to 6 bases and at J to 2 bases, leaving 8 bases not matched to a gene. The CDR3 length is 15 residues.

The chain joins TRBV12-3 or TRBV12-4 to TRBJ2-7, with TRBD1 matching over 9 bases. This CDR3 region has 16 residues. With V trimmed by 1 base and J by 2 bases, 6 bases remained unmatched. CDR3 bases: TGTGCCAGCAGTTTAGGGGGCCGGGACAGGGCCTACGAGCAGTACTTC. Translation: CASSLGGRDRAYEQYF.

This clonotype has only a few counts. CDR3 loop: CAIGSQIQGETQYF. The CDR3 DNA reads TGTGCCATAGGTTCCCAGATACAGGGAGAGACCCAGTACTTC. This rearrangement joins TRBV10-3 to TRBJ2-5; D may be TRBD1 (6 bases). The CDR3 spans 14 residues. The germline V gene encodes CDR1 ENHRY and CDR2 SYGVKD. Deletions cut 9 bases from V and 4 bases from J, with 18 bases between.

This clonotype was counted only a few times. This CDR3 is CASSYLTLSTDTQYF. The CDR3 DNA reads as TGTGCCAGCAGTTACCTGACTCTCAGCACAGATACGCAGTATTTT. The V and J genes are TRBV6-2 or TRBV6-3 and TRBJ2-3, with D unresolved. The CDR3 sequence is 15 residues long. V lost 2 bases and J 0 bases, leaving 9 bases between the germline ends. The germline V gene has CDR1 MNHEY and CDR2 SVGEGT.

The rearrangement joins TRBV9 to TRBJ2-3; maybe TRBD2 (6 bases). CDR3 length: 15 amino acids. Germline V CDR1 and CDR2: SGDLS, YYNGEE. V was clipped by 0 bases and J by 3 bases, with 11 bases between them. The CDR3 region has the DNA TGTGCCAGCAGCGTAGCTGGAGGGAAGACAGATACGCAGTATTTT. Translation gives CASSVAGGKTDTQYF.